The rows below give T cell receptor beta chains drawn from one sample of a study of cytomegalovirus exposure and HLA in healthy donors. Produced via immunoSEQ multiplex PCR; TCRdb's table is partial and in-frame only. Here the sample spans roughly 60,000 clones, roughly 94% being singletons. Sequencing was performed on PBMCs. These receptors all stem from a woman between 18 and 30 years old in good health and CMV-seropositive. Each CDR3 is given with its conserved first and last residue. A D gene is named only where the DNA matches it firmly. The listing skips clone size in some rows; elsewhere it reads once, few, many or a size class.

clone_size,v_call,cdr3_length,d_call,j_call,cdr3_nt,cdr3_aa
.,TRBV6-5,15,TRBD2,TRBJ2-1,TGTGCCAGCAGTTACACTGGCCTAGCGGGCGATGAGCAGTTCTTC,CASSYTGLAGDEQFF
.,TRBV30,12,.,TRBJ2-7,TGTGCCTGGAGTCACGGCTCCTACGAGCAGTACTTC,CAWSHGSYEQYF
.,TRBV27,14,TRBD1,TRBJ1-2,TGTGCCAGCAGTTTTGGGTCAGGGGGCTATGGCTACACCTTC,CASSFGSGGYGYTF
.,TRBV30,10,.,TRBJ1-1,TGTGCCTCCAAGAACACTGAAGCTTTCTTT,CASKNTEAFF
.,TRBV7-9,16,TRBD2,TRBJ2-1,TGTGCCAGCAGCTCGACTAGCGGGAGGGCCTACAATGAGCAGTTCTTC,CASSSTSGRAYNEQFF
.,TRBV19,13,.,TRBJ2-7,TGTGCCAGTAGTATTGGCGAGGGCTACGAGCAGTACTTC,CASSIGEGYEQYF
.,TRBV28,14,TRBD1,TRBJ2-5,TGTGCCAGCAGTGGGCACAGGGGCTTGGGGACCCAGTACTTC,CASSGHRGLGTQYF
.,TRBV7-9,14,.,TRBJ1-1,TGTGCCAGCAGCCCCCCCCAGGCCGTCGGTGAAGCTTTCTTT,CASSPPQAVGEAFF
.,TRBV9,14,.,TRBJ2-2,TGTGCCAGCAGCGGAACTAGTTTTCCCGGGGAGCTGTTTTTT,CASSGTSFPGELFF
.,TRBV27,17,.,TRBJ2-7,TGTGCCAGCAGTTTATGGCCCCCCGGCAGGGACACCTACGAGCAGTACTTC,CASSLWPPGRDTYEQYF
.,TRBV5-1,16,.,TRBJ1-1,TGCGCCAGCAGCCTGGGGGACAACAACCCTAACACTGAAGCTTTCTTT,CASSLGDNNPNTEAFF
.,TRBV2,15,.,TRBJ2-1,TGTGCCAGCAGTGAAATCGTCCAGGGCAGAAATGAGCAGTTCTTC,CASSEIVQGRNEQFF
.,TRBV5-4,17,.,TRBJ1-3,TGTGCCAGCAGTCCTGCGACAGGTCTAAGCTCTGGAAACACCATATATTTT,CASSPATGLSSGNTIYF
.,TRBV2,17,TRBD2,TRBJ2-1,TGTGCCAGCAGTCAAGCGAGGACTAGCGGGAGGGCAGGTGAGCAGTTCTTC,CASSQARTSGRAGEQFF
.,TRBV6-1,12,.,TRBJ2-1,TGTGCCAGCAGTGCGGCAGGGTCTGAGCAGTTCTTC,CASSAAGSEQFF
.,TRBV5-4,15,TRBD1,TRBJ2-2,TGTGCCAGCAGCTCTCTGGACAGGGACACCGGGGAGCTGTTTTTT,CASSSLDRDTGELFF
once,TRBV5-1,16,TRBD2,TRBJ2-5,TGCGCCAGCAGCCCAGTTAGTCGCGGGAGCGGGGGGACCCAGTACTTC,CASSPVSRGSGGTQYF
.,TRBV30,14,TRBD1,TRBJ2-7,TGTGCCTGGAGTAGAGGGGGCTCCACCTACGAGCAGTACTTC,CAWSRGGSTYEQYF
.,TRBV5-1,20,TRBD2,TRBJ2-5,TGCGCCAGCAGTTCATCGGGTTGGCAAGGCGGGAGGAGGGTCCAAGAGACCCAGTACTTC,CASSSSGWQGGRRVQETQYF
.,TRBV7-9,15,.,TRBJ2-5,TGTGCCAGCAGCTTAGAACTGATCACCCAAGAGACCCAGTACTTC,CASSLELITQETQYF
.,TRBV28,16,.,TRBJ2-7,TGTGCCAGCAGTCCAACATCTGGCGGTTGGACCTACGAGCAGTACTTC,CASSPTSGGWTYEQYF
.,TRBV7-3,14,TRBD1,TRBJ2-7,TGTGCCAGCAGCTCCCGGGACAGTTCCTACGAGCAGTACTTC,CASSSRDSSYEQYF
.,TRBV28,14,TRBD1,TRBJ1-2,TGTGCCAGCAGTTTTGGGGACAGGCTATATGGCTACACCTTC,CASSFGDRLYGYTF
.,TRBV2,13,.,TRBJ2-5,TGTGCCAGCAGCGTCCCGGGTTCCTCAAGGGGGTACTTC,CASSVPGSSRGYF
.,TRBV4-2,16,TRBD1,TRBJ2-5,TGTGCCAGCAGCCAGTTACAGGGGGTTGGCGAAGAGACCCAGTACTTC,CASSQLQGVGEETQYF
.,TRBV2,12,TRBD1,TRBJ2-7,TGTGCCAGCCGGGACAGGACCTACGAGCAGTACTTC,CASRDRTYEQYF
.,TRBV7-9,17,TRBD2,TRBJ2-1,TGTGCCAGCAGCTTAGTATCGACTAGCGGGGGATCGAATGAGCAGTTCTTC,CASSLVSTSGGSNEQFF
few,TRBV10-3,14,TRBD1,TRBJ2-7,TGTGCCATCAGTGATTCCGGGACAGCGCTCGAGCAGTACTTC,CAISDSGTALEQYF
.,TRBV27,18,TRBD2,TRBJ2-5,TGTGCCAGCAGTTTTTTAGGACTAGCGGGCCAGACAGGAGAGACCCAGTACTTC,CASSFLGLAGQTGETQYF
.,TRBV27,15,TRBD1,TRBJ1-2,TGTGCCAGCAGTGGTACGATCAGGGGGAATTATGGCTACACCTTC,CASSGTIRGNYGYTF
.,TRBV29-1,13,.,TRBJ1-1,TGCAGCGTTCAATCGGGAGCAAACACTGAAGCTTTCTTT,CSVQSGANTEAFF
.,TRBV27,13,.,TRBJ2-7,TGTGCCAGCAGTTTCAGGGGGGCCTACGAGCAGTACTTC,CASSFRGAYEQYF
.,TRBV28,14,TRBD2,TRBJ2-1,TGTGCCAGCAGTTTCGAGACTAGCGGAGATGAGCAGTTCTTC,CASSFETSGDEQFF
.,TRBV28,15,TRBD1,TRBJ2-7,TGTGCCAGCAGTTCGGAGACAGGGGGGTTCGACGAGCAGTACTTC,CASSSETGGFDEQYF
.,TRBV7-8,15,TRBD1,TRBJ2-7,TGTGCCAGCAGCACGCCGGGACAGGGCCACTACGAGCAGTACTTC,CASSTPGQGHYEQYF
.,TRBV7-9,13,.,TRBJ2-1,TGTGCCAGCAGCTATCAACACGGAGGGGAGCAGTTCTTC,CASSYQHGGEQFF
once,TRBV13,16,.,TRBJ2-3,TGTGCCAGCAGCTCGCAGCCAGGTTCCCGCACAGATACGCAGTATTTT,CASSSQPGSRTDTQYF
.,TRBV10-3,15,TRBD1,TRBJ2-4,TGTGCCATCTCTAAGGGACAGGACGGGCAAAACATTCAGTACTTC,CAISKGQDGQNIQYF
.,TRBV30,15,TRBD2,TRBJ2-1,TGTGCCTGGAGTCCGGGACTAGCGGGAGTCTATGAGCAGTTCTTC,CAWSPGLAGVYEQFF
.,TRBV19,12,TRBD2,TRBJ2-2,TGTGCCGCCGTTGGGAGGGCCGGGGAGCTGTTTTTT,CAAVGRAGELFF
.,TRBV30,13,.,TRBJ2-1,TGTGCCTGGGGGTTCGTCTCAGGGAATGAGCAGTTCTTC,CAWGFVSGNEQFF
.,TRBV6-4,14,TRBD1,TRBJ2-2,TGTGCCAGCAGTGGACAGGGGGACACCGGGGAGCTGTTTTTT,CASSGQGDTGELFF
.,TRBV15,15,TRBD1,TRBJ2-2,TGTGCCACCAGCAGAGGCTGGACAGGGACCGGGGAGCTGTTTTTT,CATSRGWTGTGELFF